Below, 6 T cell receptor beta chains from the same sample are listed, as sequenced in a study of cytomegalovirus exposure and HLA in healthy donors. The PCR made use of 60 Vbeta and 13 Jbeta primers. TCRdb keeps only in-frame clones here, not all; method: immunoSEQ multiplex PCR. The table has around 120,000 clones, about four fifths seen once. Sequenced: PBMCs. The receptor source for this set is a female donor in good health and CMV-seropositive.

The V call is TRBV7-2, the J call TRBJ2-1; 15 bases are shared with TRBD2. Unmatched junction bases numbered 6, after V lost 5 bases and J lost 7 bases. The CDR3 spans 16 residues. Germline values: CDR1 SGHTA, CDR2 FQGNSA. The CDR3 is CASSLGLAGGQNEQFF. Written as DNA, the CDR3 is TGTGCCAGCAGCCTTGGACTAGCGGGGGGGCAGAATGAGCAGTTCTTC.

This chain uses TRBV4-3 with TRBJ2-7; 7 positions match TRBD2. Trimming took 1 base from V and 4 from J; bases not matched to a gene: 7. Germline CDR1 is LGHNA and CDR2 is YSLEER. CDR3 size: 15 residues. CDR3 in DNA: TGCGCCAGCAGCCAAGGGGTACTAGCGAGGTACGAGCAGTACTTC. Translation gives CASSQGVLARYEQYF.

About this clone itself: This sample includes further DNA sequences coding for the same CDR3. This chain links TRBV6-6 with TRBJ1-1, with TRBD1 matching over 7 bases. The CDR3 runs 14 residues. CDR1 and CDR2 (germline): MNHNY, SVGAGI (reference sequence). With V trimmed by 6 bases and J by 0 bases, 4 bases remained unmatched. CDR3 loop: CASSRDSLNTEAFF. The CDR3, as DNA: TGTGCCAGCAGCCGGGACAGCCTGAACACTGAAGCTTTCTTT.

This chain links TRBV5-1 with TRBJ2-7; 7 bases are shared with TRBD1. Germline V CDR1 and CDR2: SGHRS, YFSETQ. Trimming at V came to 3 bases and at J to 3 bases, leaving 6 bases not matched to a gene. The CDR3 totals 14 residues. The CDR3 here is CASSSGQINYEQYF. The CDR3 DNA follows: TGCGCCAGCAGCTCGGGACAGATAAACTACGAGCAGTACTTC.

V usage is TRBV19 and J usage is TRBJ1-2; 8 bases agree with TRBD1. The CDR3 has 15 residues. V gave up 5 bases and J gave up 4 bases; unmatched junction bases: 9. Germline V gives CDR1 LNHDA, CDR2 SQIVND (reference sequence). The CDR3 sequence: CASSVLTGAGYGYTF. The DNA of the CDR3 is TGTGCCAGTAGTGTACTGACAGGGGCAGGCTATGGCTACACCTTC.

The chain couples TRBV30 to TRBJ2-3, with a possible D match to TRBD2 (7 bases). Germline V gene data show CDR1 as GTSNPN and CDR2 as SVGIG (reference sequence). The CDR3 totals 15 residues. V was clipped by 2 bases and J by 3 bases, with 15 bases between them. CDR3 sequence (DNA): TGTGCCTGGAGTTCCTTAGGGGGGGGGACAGATACGCAGTATTTT. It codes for CAWSSLGGGTDTQYF. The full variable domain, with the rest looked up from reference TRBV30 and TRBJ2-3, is SQTIHQWPATLVQPVGSPLSLECTVEGTSNPNLYWYRQAAGRGLQLLFYSVGIGQISSEVPQNLSASRPQDRQFILSSKKLLLSDSGFYLCAWSSLGGGTDTQYFGPGTRLTVL.